This paragraph reports one T cell receptor (beta chain). This clonotype was seen many times. Its antigen is still unknown. Base-call qualities are not available, and no considerably larger clone is one nucleotide away. These data belong to a study of T-cell memory formation after mild COVID-19 (dated by TCRdb to the early 2020s). Regarding the research as a whole: TCR sequence clusters from the two donors were largely donor specific. In two donors, T-cell clones that expanded and contracted after mild COVID-19 were followed by sequencing TCRalpha and TCRbeta repertoires longitudinally. Two young, previously healthy adult volunteers, one female and one male, were included in the cohort. What the work shows at the level of the full study, not this receptor alone: Clones contracting from day 15 to 85 had balanced CD4/CD8 phenotypes, while a second wave expanding from day 15 to 37 was biased towards CD4+. Only two mild cases were covered by the study, and larger cohorts that include severe cases with pre-infection samples were considered necessary. Some responding clones were detected in pre-infection memory, suggesting pre-existing cross-reactive memory T cells joined the SARS-CoV-2 response. Contracting CD4+ clones were located mainly in the CM and EM memory subsets, whereas CD8+ clones were found to be enriched in EMRA. The second-wave clones that peaked on day 37 were not confirmed to be SARS-CoV-2 specific.

Ficoll-Paque density gradient centrifugation was the method used to isolate PBMCs. The sequencer was an Illumina NovaSeq 6000. TCRalpha and TCRbeta cDNA libraries were built by 5'RACE with constant-segment primers, adding sample barcodes and unique molecular identifiers. RNA was extracted from every sample with Trizol reagent. Libraries were amplified in two PCR steps, with a second sample barcode and Illumina TruSeq adapters added in the second step. Sequencing of the libraries was done on an Illumina NovaSeq, producing 2 x 150 bp paired-end reads. The paper's processing steps were these. The reads were demultiplexed and collapsed into UMI-guided consensus sequences using migec v1.2.7. Using mixcr v2.1.11, the UMI consensuses were aligned to TRA and TRB V and J templates and assembled into clonotypes. A clonotype was counted as expanded or contracted only if both edgeR and NoisET called the change significant, with noise models trained on biological replicates. For edgeR calls, the cutoffs were a false discovery rate-adjusted p below 0.01 and a log2 fold-change threshold of 1. PCA with hierarchical clustering of max-normalized trajectories of the 1000 most abundant clonotypes was used as exploratory dynamics analysis. Separately sequenced CD4+ and CD8+ repertoires were used to assign a CD4 or CD8 phenotype to each responding clone. TCRdb cleaned the public reads at Q25 with fastp, built clones with MiXCR and kept in-frame beta chains. Rows merge per CDR3 protein into single entries with the most common DNA and genes. None of the V and J calls come from the authors' own analysis; TCRdb made them. Counted in this sample were roughly 550,000 distinct CDR3 sequences; around 20% of them appeared once. The ten largest account for 12% of the sample.

At the junction V is shortened by 2 bases and J by 2 bases; bases outside the gene matches: 3. The cysteine opens and the phenylalanine closes a CDR3 of 15 amino acids. Kept here is only the CDR3 DNA, which spans 45 bases and is read in frame from base 1. The rearranged chain carries TRBV12-3 or TRBV12-4 and TRBJ2-1, with TRBD2 matching 7 junction bases. This clonotype was sampled from an adult woman who had mild COVID-19 (a few samples of this study predate the infection). The sample titles of this study are shuffled in the database, so cell type and time point are left out; the donor was told from shared clones. The sequencing input was PBMCs or a T cell subset sorted from them (not recorded which). Here is the DNA: TGTGCCAGCAGTTTAAGCGGGGCCACCTACAATGAGCAGTTCTTC. Translated, it reads CASSLSGATYNEQFF.